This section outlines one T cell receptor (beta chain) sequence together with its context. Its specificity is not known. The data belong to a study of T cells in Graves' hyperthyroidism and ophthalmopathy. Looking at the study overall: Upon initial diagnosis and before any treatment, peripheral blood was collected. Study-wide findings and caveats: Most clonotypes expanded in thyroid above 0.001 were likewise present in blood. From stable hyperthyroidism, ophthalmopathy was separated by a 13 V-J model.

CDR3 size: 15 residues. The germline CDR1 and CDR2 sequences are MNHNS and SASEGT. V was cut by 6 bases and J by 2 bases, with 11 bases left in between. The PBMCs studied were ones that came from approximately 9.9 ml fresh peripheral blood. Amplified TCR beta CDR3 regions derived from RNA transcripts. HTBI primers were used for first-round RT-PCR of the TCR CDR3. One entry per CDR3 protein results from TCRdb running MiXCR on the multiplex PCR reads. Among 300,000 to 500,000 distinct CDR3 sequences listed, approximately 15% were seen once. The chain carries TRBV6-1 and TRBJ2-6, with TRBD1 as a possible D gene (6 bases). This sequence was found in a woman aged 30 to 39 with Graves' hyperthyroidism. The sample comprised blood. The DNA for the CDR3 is TGTGCCAGCAGAAGGGGGTTGGCTGGGGCCAACGTCCTGACTTTC. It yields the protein CASRRGLAGANVLTF.